This entry features one T cell receptor (beta chain) sequence. As yet, its antigen is unknown. The data originate from a study of blood T cells in healthy people across ages. Sample-barcoded 5' priming and a J-beta primer mix drove a second PCR of roughly 7 to 11 cycles. TCRdb fed the 5' RACE reads into MiXCR, producing one record per CDR3 protein. The sample lists some 1,800,000 distinct CDR3 sequences, about 39% occurring once. General study findings and limits: TCR beta diversity per million T cells fell roughly linearly with age.

Specimen: blood. This TCR derives from a human donor in good health.

The DNA for the CDR3 is TGTGCCAGCAGCCAAGGCTGGAGGCAGAGTAACGAAGCTTTCTTT. Protein product: CASSQGWRQSNEAFF. The chain joins TRBV3-1 to TRBJ1-1; D gene ambiguous. The CDR3 sequence is 15 residues long. CDR1 is LGHDT and CDR2 is YNNKEL in the germline V gene (reference sequence). V dropped 1 base and J dropped 8 bases, with 17 bases sitting between them.